This T cell receptor (beta chain) was sequenced during a study of T cell repertoires in aging, cancer and after chemotherapy. Study-level information: Six age groups, ranging from 30 or younger to 70 or older, included the donors. Millions of TCR reads were in the whole dataset. The study, taken as a whole, reports: Compared with age-matched healthy donors, untreated hematological or solid cancer patients showed higher blood TCR clonality. Healthy donors lost TCR diversity with age mainly through richness, cancer patients through richness and evenness.

Rearranged V-D-J TRB sequences were amplified with a mixed TRB-A/B primer pool. TCRdb reprocessed the multiplex PCR reads with MiXCR, giving one entry per CDR3 protein. The data contain about 13,000 distinct CDR3 sequences, under 30% of them singletons. Peripheral blood genomic DNA, not sorted cells or RNA, was the template. Trimming stripped 4 bases from V and 9 bases from J, with 14 bases between. CDR1 is SGHNT, CDR2 YYREEE, per germline (reference sequence). The CDR3 length is 13 residues. With respect to this clonotype: Antigen unknown.

Material for sequencing was blood. The clonotype was recovered from a human donor in good health. This chain uses TRBV5-4 with TRBJ2-1; tentative D call: TRBD2 (6 bases). CDR3 sequence reads: CASSTYGGSEQFF. CDR3 nucleotide sequence: TGTGCCAGCAGCACCTATGGGGGGAGTGAGCAGTTCTTC. The whole variable domain, filled in from reference TRBV5-4 and TRBJ2-1, reads ETGVTQSPTHLIKTRGQQVTLRCSSQSGHNTVSWYQQALGQGPQFIFQYYREEENGRGNFPPRFSGLQFPNYSSELNVNALELDDSALYLCASSTYGGSEQFFGPGTRLTVL.